This T cell receptor beta chain was recorded in a study of T cells in Graves' hyperthyroidism and ophthalmopathy. Lactation, pregnancy, other autoimmune disease or uncontrolled infection excluded patients. It was less than 13 ml of fresh peripheral blood that supplied the PBMCs. Researchers took RNA transcripts and amplified the TCR beta CDR3 regions from them. Carried out on the TCR CDR3, a first-round RT-PCR used the HTBI primer set. TCRdb called the multiplex PCR reads again in MiXCR, with one record for every CDR3 protein. The repertoire holds about 530,000 distinct CDR3 sequences, with 17% as singletons. This clonotype was detected many times. The CDR3 extends over 15 amino acids. The J segment lost 3 bases and the V segment lost 6 bases, leaving 5 bases of the junction unmatched. Germline-derived CDR1 and CDR2 are SGHAT and FQNNGV.

The specimen was blood. The rearrangement joins TRBV11-2 to TRBJ2-2, with 9 bases aligning to TRBD1. This receptor was identified in a young woman with Graves' ophthalmopathy. The CDR3 reads CASSRTGEDTGELFF. Here the CDR3 DNA reads TGTGCCAGCAGTAGGACAGGGGAAGACACCGGGGAGCTGTTTTTT.